This T cell receptor beta chain was profiled in a study of technical replicates of blood from a handful of donors. V trimming: 6 bases; J trimming: 5 bases; junction bases outside the gene matches: 3. CDR1 and CDR2 (germline): MNHNS, SASEGT. The CDR3 contains 13 residues. Some clones are missing from TCRdb's copy, which holds only in-frame ones; the method was immunoSEQ multiplex PCR. The table includes 50,000 to 70,000 clones, 70% to 90% detected once. J is TRBJ2-3 and V is TRBV6-1; 9 bases map to TRBD1. This clonotype was sampled from a human donor in good health. Some clones in this sample may be carry-over from other donors' samples. Input material: PBMCs. DNA of the CDR3: TGTGCCAGCAGCCGGGACAGGGTAGATACGCAGTATTTT. This sequence encodes CASSRDRVDTQYF.